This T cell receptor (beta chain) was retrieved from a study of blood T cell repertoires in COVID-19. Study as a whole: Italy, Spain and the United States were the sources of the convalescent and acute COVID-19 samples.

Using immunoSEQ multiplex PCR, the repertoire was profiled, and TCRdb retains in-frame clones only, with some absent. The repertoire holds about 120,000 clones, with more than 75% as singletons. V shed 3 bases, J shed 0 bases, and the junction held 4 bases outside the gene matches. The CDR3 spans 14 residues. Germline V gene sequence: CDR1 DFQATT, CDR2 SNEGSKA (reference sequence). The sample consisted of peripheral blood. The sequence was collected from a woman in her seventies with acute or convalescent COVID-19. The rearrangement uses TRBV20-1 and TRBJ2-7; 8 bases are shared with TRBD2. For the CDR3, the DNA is TGCAGTGCTAGTGCCAGCGGGGGCTCCTACGAGCAGTACTTC. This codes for CSASASGGSYEQYF.